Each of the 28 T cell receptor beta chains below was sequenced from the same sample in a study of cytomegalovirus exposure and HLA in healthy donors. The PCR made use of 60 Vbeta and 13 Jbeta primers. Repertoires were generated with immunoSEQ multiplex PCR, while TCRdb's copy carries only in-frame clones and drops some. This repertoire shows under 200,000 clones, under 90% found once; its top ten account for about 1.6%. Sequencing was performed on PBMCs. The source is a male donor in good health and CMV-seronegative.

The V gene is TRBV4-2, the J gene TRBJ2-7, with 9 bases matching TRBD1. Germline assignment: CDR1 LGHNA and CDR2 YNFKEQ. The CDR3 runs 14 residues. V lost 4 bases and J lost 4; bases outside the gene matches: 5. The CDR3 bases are TGTGCCAGCAGCCCAGGACAGGGGCGATACGAGCAGTACTTC. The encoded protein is CASSPGQGRYEQYF.

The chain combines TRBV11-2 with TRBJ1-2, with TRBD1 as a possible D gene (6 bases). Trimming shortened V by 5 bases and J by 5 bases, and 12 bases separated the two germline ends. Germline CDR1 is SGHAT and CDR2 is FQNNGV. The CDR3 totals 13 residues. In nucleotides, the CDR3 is TGTGCCAGCAGCCCCCGGACAGAGTATGGCTACACCTTC. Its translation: CASSPRTEYGYTF.

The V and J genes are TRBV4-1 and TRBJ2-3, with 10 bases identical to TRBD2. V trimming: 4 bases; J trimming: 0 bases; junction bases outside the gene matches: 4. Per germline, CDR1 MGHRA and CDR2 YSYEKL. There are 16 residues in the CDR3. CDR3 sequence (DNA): TGCGCCAGCAGCCCCAAGACTAGCGGGAGCACAGATACGCAGTATTTT. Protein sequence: CASSPKTSGSTDTQYF.

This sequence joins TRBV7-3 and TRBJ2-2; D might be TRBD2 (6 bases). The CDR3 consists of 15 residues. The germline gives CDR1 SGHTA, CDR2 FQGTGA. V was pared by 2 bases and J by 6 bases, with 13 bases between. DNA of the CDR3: TGTGCCAGCAGCTTATTCGGGGGTGGACCCGGGGAGCTGTTTTTT. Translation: CASSLFGGGPGELFF.

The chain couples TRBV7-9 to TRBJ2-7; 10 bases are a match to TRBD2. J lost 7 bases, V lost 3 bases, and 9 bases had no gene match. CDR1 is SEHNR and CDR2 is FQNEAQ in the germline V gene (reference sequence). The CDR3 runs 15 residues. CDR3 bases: TGTGCCAGCAGCTTCGCAGCGGGGGGGACGTATGAGCAGTACTTC. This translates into CASSFAAGGTYEQYF.

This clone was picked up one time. The DNA of the CDR3 is TGTGCCAGCAGCTTAAAGGAGGGGCTGAACGCTTTCTTT. This codes for CASSLKEGLNAFF. The chain links TRBV7-3 to TRBJ1-1, with a possible D match to TRBD1 (5 bases). Trimming pared 1 base from V and 11 bases from J, leaving 14 bases between. Germline V gene data show CDR1 as SGHTA and CDR2 as FQGTGA. The CDR3 totals 13 residues. The variable domain in full, completed from reference TRBV7-3 and TRBJ1-1, reads GAGVSQTPSNKVTEKGKYVELRCDPISGHTALYWYRQSLGQGPEFLIYFQGTGAADDSGLPNDRFFAVRPEGSVSTLKIQRTERGDSAVYLCASSLKEGLNAFFGQGTRLTVV.

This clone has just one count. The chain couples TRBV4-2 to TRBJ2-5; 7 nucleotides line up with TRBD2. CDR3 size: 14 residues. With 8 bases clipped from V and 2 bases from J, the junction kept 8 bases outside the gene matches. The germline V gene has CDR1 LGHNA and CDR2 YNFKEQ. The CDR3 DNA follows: TGTGCCAGCGGGGACTCGGGGGGACAAGAGACCCAGTACTTC. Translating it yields CASGDSGGQETQYF.

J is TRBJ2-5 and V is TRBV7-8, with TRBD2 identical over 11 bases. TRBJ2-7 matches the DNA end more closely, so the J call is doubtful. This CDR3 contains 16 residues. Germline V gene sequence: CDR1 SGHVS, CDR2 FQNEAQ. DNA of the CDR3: TGTGCCAGCAGCTTAGGGTCAGGACTAGCGGGTTACGAGCAGTACTTC. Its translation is CASSLGSGLAGYEQYF.

CDR3 residues: CAISVGGTEAFF. The CDR3 nucleotides read TGTGCCATCTCGGTGGGGGGCACTGAAGCTTTCTTT. This chain joins TRBV10-3 and TRBJ1-1; D might be TRBD1 (5 bases). Trimming cost V 8 bases and J 4 bases, with 11 bases left between them. From germline, CDR1 is ENHRY and CDR2 SYGVKD. This CDR3 has 12 amino acids.

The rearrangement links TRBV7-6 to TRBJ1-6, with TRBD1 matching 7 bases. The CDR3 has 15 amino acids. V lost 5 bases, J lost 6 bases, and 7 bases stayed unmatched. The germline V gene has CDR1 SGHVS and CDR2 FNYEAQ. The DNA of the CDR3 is TGTGCCAGCAGCACCTCAGGGGGGTCTAATTCACCCCTCCACTTT. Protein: CASSTSGGSNSPLHF. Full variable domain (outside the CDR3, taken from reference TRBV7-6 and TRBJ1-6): GAGVSQSPRYKVTKRGQDVALRCDPISGHVSLYWYRQALGQGPEFLTYFNYEAQQDKSGLPNDRFSAERPEGSISTLTIQRTEQRDSAMYRCASSTSGGSNSPLHFGNGTRLTVT.

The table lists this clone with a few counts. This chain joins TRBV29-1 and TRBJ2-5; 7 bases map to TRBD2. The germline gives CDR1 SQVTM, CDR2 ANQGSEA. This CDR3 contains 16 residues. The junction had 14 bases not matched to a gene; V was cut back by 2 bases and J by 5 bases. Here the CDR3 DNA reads TGCAGCGTTGAACCGGTCCCTTGGGGACTATCGGAGACCCAGTACTTC. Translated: CSVEPVPWGLSETQYF. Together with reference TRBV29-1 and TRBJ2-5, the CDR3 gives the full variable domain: SAVISQKPSRDICQRGTSLTIQCQVDSQVTMMFWYRQQPGQSLTLIATANQGSEATYESGFVIDKFPISRPNLTFSTLTVSNMSPEDSSIYLCSVEPVPWGLSETQYFGPGTRLLVL.

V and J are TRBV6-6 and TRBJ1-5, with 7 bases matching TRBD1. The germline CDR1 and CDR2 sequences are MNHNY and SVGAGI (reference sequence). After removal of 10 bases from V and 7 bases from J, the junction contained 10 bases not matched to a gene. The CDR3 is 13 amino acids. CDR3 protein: CAIQGVGGQPQHF. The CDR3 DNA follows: TGTGCCATCCAGGGGGTTGGAGGGCAGCCCCAGCATTTT.

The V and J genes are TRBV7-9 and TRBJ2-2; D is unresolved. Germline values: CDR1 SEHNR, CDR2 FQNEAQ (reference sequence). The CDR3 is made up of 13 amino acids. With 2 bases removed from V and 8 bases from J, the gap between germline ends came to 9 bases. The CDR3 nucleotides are TGTGCCAGCAGCTTACCATCCAGGGGGGAGCTGTTTTTT. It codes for CASSLPSRGELFF.

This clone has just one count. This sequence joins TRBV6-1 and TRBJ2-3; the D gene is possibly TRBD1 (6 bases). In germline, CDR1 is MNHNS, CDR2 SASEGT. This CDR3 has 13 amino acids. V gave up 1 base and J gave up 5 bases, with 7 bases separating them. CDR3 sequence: CASSEGGGDTQYF. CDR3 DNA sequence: TGTGCCAGCAGTGAAGGAGGGGGAGATACGCAGTATTTT.

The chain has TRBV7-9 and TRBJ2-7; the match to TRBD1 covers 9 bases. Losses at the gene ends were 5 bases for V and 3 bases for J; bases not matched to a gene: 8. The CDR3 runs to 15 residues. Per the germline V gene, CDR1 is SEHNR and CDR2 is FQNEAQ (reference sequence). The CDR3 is CASSLPWDRDYEQYF. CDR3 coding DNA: TGTGCCAGCAGCCTCCCCTGGGACAGGGACTACGAGCAGTACTTC.

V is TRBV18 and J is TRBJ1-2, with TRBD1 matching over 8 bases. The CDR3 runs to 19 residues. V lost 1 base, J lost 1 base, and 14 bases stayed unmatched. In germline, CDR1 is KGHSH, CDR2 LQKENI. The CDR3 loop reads CASSPRRAQGARGNYGYTF. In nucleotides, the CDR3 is TGTGCCAGCTCACCACGACGGGCCCAGGGGGCGCGGGGTAACTATGGCTACACCTTC.

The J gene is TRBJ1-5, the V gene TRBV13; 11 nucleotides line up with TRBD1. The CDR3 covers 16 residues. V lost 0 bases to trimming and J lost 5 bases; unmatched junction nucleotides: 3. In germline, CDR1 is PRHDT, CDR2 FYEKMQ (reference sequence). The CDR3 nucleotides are TGTGCCAGCAGCTTAGGGGGGACAGGGGGTGATCAGCCCCAGCATTTT. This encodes CASSLGGTGGDQPQHF.

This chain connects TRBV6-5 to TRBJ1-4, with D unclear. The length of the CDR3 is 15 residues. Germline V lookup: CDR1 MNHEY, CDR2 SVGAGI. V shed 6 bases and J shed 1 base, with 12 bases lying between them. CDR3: CASRGIGGTNEKLFF. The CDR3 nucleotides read TGTGCCAGCAGAGGAATCGGAGGAACTAATGAAAAACTGTTTTTT.

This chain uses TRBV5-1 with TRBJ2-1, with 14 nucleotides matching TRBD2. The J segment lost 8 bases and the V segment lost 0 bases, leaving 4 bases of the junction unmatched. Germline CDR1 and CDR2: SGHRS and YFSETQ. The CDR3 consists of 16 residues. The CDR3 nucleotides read TGCGCCAGCAGCTTGGATGGGACTAGCGGGAGTGATGAGCAGTTCTTC. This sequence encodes CASSLDGTSGSDEQFF.

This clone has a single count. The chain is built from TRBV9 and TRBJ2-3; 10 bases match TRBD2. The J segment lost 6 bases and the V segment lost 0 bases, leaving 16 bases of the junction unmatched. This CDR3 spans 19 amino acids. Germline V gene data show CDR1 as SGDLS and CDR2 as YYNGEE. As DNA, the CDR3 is TGTGCCAGCAGCGTAGCTCATACTGGGCTAGCGGGAGTAGCGGATACGCAGTATTTT. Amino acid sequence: CASSVAHTGLAGVADTQYF.

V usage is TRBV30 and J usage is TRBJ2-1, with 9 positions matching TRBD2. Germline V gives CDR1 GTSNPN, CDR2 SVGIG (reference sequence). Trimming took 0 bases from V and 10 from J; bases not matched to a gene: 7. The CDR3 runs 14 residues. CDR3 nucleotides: TGTGCCTGGAGTGTACTAACTAGCGGGCTCGAGCAGTTCTTC. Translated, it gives CAWSVLTSGLEQFF.

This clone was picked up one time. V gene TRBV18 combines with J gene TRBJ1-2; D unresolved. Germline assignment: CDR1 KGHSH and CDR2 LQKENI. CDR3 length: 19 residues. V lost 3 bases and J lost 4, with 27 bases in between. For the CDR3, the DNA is TGTGCCAGCTCACCTGTTTCGAGGCCACCGAGTCACAATTCCTATGGCTACACCTTC. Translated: CASSPVSRPPSHNSYGYTF.

CDR3 nucleotides: TGTGCCAGCAGTTCGGGACAGGGGGCGTTTGACATTCAGTACTTC. This codes for CASSSGQGAFDIQYF. J is TRBJ2-4 and V is TRBV27; 12 bases agree with TRBD1. The CDR3 contains 15 residues. The germline V gene has CDR1 MNHEY and CDR2 SMNVEV (reference sequence). V lost 4 bases and J lost 8; bases outside the gene matches: 6.

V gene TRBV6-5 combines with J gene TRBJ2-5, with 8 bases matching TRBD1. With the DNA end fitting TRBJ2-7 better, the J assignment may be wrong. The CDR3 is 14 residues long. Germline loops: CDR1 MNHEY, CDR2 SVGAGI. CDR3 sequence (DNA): TGTGCCAGCAGTCTAAGGACAGGGCCCTACGAGCAGTACTTC. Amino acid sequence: CASSLRTGPYEQYF.

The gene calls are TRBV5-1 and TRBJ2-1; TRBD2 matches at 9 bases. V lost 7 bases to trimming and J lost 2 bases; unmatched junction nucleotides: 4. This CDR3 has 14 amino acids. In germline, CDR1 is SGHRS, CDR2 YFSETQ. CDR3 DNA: TGCGCCAGCGGGGCGGGGGGGACCTACAATGAGCAGTTCTTC. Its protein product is CASGAGGTYNEQFF.

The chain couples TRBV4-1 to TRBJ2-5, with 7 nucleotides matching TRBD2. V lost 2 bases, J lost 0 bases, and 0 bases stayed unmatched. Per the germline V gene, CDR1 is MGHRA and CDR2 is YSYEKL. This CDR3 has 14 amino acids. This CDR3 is CASSQTSDQETQYF. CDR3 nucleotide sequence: TGCGCCAGCAGCCAAACTAGCGACCAAGAGACCCAGTACTTC.

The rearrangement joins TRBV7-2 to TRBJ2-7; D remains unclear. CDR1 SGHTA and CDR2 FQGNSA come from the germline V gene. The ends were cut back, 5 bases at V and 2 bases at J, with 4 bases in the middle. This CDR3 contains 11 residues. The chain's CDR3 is CASSEAYEQYF. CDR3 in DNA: TGTGCCAGCAGCGAGGCCTACGAGCAGTACTTC.

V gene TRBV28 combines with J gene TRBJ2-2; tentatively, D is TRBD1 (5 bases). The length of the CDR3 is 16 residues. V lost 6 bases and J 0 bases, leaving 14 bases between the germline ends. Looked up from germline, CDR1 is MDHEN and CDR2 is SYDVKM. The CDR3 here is CASSNTGGANTGELFF. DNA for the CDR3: TGTGCCAGCAGCAATACAGGTGGGGCGAACACCGGGGAGCTGTTTTTT.